The 14 T cell receptor beta chains below come from one sample, sequenced in a study of T cell repertoires in cytomegalovirus infection. Using its own MiXCR run on the reads, TCRdb lists one record per CDR3 protein. There are tens of thousands of distinct CDR3 sequences in the sample; 3.5% to 4% occur only once, and under 25% lies in the top ten. Sequencing was carried out using PBMCs. The receptors stem from a human donor in good health (CMV status not recorded). Some clones in this sample may be carry-over from other donors' samples.

This clonotype was observed many times. The chain is built from TRBV7-2 and TRBJ1-4; D may be TRBD1 (5 bases). The CDR3 is made up of 14 amino acids. Trimming removed 5 bases at V and 8 bases at J, with 15 bases between. The germline V gene encodes CDR1 SGHTA and CDR2 FQGNSA. CDR3 protein: CASSPGKGWEKLFF. In nucleotides, the CDR3 is TGTGCCAGCAGCCCAGGGAAGGGCTGGGAAAAACTGTTTTTT.

This clonotype was seen at least ten times. This chain uses TRBV7-2 with TRBJ1-2; perhaps TRBD1 as D (5 bases). The CDR3 loop spans 11 amino acids. Trimming removed 7 bases at V and 8 bases at J, with 11 bases between. Per the germline V gene, CDR1 is SGHTA and CDR2 is FQGNSA. CDR3 in amino acids: CASTSRDGYTF. The CDR3 bases are TGTGCCAGCACCTCCCGGGACGGCTACACCTTC.

This clonotype was counted at least ten times. The CDR3 sequence is CASSPRPSKPVITGVGYEQYF. The CDR3, as DNA: TGTGCCAGCAGCCCCCGGCCCTCTAAACCGGTGATTACAGGAGTGGGTTACGAGCAGTACTTC. The V gene is TRBV7-6, the J gene TRBJ2-7; D may be TRBD1 (5 bases). The CDR3 runs 21 residues. V lost 5 bases and J 4 bases, leaving 36 bases between the germline ends. CDR1 is SGHVS and CDR2 is FNYEAQ in the germline V gene.

This clonotype was recorded many times. The J gene is TRBJ2-1, the V gene TRBV28; tentatively, D is TRBD2 (6 bases). Germline V gene lookup returns CDR1 MDHEN and CDR2 SYDVKM. V was cut by 5 bases and J by 4 bases, with 18 bases left in between. CDR3 length: 16 residues. The CDR3 nucleotides read TGTGCCAGCAGTAAACCGGCCCTAGCGAGGTACAATGAGCAGTTCTTC. This gives the protein CASSKPALARYNEQFF.

This clonotype was picked up many times. The V gene is TRBV10-3, the J gene TRBJ2-4; no clear D. The CDR3 length is 12 residues. Trimming shortened V by 10 bases and J by 5 bases, and 12 bases separated the two germline ends. Per germline, CDR1 ENHRY and CDR2 SYGVKD. The CDR3 sequence is CATAVTENIQYF. CDR3 DNA sequence: TGTGCCACGGCGGTGACGGAAAACATTCAGTACTTC.

This clonotype was seen many times. The chain recombines TRBV7-2 with TRBJ2-2; TRBD2 aligns across 7 bases. The CDR3 runs 15 residues. Germline V gives CDR1 SGHTA, CDR2 FQGNSA. Trimming removed 4 bases from V and 6 bases from J; junction bases left unmatched: 8. CDR3 residues: CASSSGLGRAGELFF. The DNA of the CDR3 is TGTGCCAGCAGCTCCGGACTAGGCCGAGCCGGGGAGCTGTTTTTT.

This clonotype was seen repeatedly, ten times or more. The chain employs TRBV12-3 or TRBV12-4 and TRBJ1-1; no reliable D call. There are 13 residues in the CDR3. V lost 3 bases and J lost 3, with 8 bases in between. CDR3 residues: CASSLAQDTEAFF. In DNA, the CDR3 is TGTGCCAGCAGTTTGGCGCAGGACACTGAAGCTTTCTTT.

Many counts were recorded for this clonotype. The chain uses TRBV28 and TRBJ2-1; 11 nucleotides line up with TRBD2. J was trimmed by 0 bases and V by 6 bases; bases with no gene match: 7. The germline V gene encodes CDR1 MDHEN and CDR2 SYDVKM. The CDR3 runs 17 residues. DNA of the CDR3: TGTGCCAGCAGCATGACTAGCGGGAAGAGCTCCTACAATGAGCAGTTCTTC. Protein: CASSMTSGKSSYNEQFF.

This clonotype was seen ten or more times. The CDR3 DNA reads as TGTGCCAGCAGTCCCGCTACAATAAATTGGGACCCCGTAAGAGGCTCCTACAATGAGCAGTTCTTC. The encoded protein is CASSPATINWDPVRGSYNEQFF. V is TRBV28 and J is TRBJ2-1; tentatively, D is TRBD1 or TRBD2 (5 bases each). The CDR3 is 22 residues long. CDR1 MDHEN and CDR2 SYDVKM come from the germline V gene. V was shortened by 5 bases and J by 0 bases, with 32 bases between the two germline ends.

This clonotype was picked up many times. V and J are TRBV28 and TRBJ2-1; TRBD2 matches at 9 bases. The junction had 6 bases not matched to a gene; V was cut back by 7 bases and J by 5 bases. The CDR3 sequence is 14 residues long. Germline CDR1 and CDR2: MDHEN and SYDVKM. CDR3 sequence: CASKGTSNHNEQFF. CDR3 nucleotides: TGTGCCAGCAAGGGGACTAGCAACCACAATGAGCAGTTCTTC.

This clonotype was recorded at least ten times. The chain combines TRBV12-3 or TRBV12-4 with TRBJ2-3; D is perhaps TRBD1 or TRBD2 (5 bases each). The CDR3 has 19 amino acids. V lost 3 bases and J 2 bases, leaving 24 bases between the germline ends. The CDR3 bases are TGTGCCAGCAGTTTCATCGGGACCCTAACAACCGGCGTCACAGATACGCAGTATTTT. This sequence encodes CASSFIGTLTTGVTDTQYF.

This clonotype was seen at least ten times. This chain uses TRBV5-6 with TRBJ2-2; the D gene is possibly TRBD2 (5 bases). V lost 0 bases to trimming and J lost 4 bases, with 10 bases between them. This CDR3 region has 15 residues. In germline, CDR1 is SGHDT, CDR2 YYEEEE. The CDR3 nucleotides are TGTGCCAGCAGCTTGGGGCTACGGGGCACCGGGGAGCTGTTTTTT. Translating gives CASSLGLRGTGELFF. Full variable domain (rest looked up from reference TRBV5-6 and TRBJ2-2): DAGVTQSPTHLIKTRGQQVTLRCSPKSGHDTVSWYQQALGQGPQFIFQYYEEEERQRGNFPDRFSGHQFPNYSSELNVNALLLGDSALYLCASSLGLRGTGELFFGEGSRLTVL.

Many counts were recorded for this clonotype. The chain joins TRBV6-2 or TRBV6-3 to TRBJ1-2; 10 nucleotides line up with TRBD1. Trimming removed 6 bases from V and 5 bases from J; junction bases left unmatched: 9. This CDR3 has 15 amino acids. Germline lookup yields CDR1 MNHEY and CDR2 SVGEGT. CDR3 sequence reads: CASSPFRDRGYGYTF. Written as DNA, the CDR3 is TGTGCCAGCAGCCCCTTCCGGGACAGGGGATATGGCTACACCTTC.

This clonotype was recorded at least ten times. The rearrangement uses TRBV7-9 and TRBJ1-2; no clear D gene. Trimming removed 1 base at V and 0 bases at J, with 9 bases between. CDR1 and CDR2 (germline): SEHNR, FQNEAQ (reference sequence). This CDR3 is 15 amino acids long. The CDR3 nucleotides read TGTGCCAGCAGCTTAGGACCTTCGACTAACTATGGCTACACCTTC. Amino acid sequence: CASSLGPSTNYGYTF.